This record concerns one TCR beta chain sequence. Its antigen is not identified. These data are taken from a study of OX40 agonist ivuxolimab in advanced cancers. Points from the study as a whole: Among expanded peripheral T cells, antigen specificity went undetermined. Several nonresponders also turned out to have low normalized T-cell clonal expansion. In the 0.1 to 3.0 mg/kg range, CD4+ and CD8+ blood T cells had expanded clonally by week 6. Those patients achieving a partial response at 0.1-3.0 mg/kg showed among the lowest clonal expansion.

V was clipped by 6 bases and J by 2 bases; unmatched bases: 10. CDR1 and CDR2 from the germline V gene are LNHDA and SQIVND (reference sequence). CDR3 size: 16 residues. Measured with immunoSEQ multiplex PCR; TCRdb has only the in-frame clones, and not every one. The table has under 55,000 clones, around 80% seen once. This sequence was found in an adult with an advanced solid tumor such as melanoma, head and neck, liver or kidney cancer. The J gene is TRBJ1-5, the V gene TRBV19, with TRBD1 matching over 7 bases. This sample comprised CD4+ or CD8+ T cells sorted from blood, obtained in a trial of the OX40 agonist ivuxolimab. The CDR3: CASSGGPDRGNQPQHF. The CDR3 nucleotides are TGTGCCAGTAGCGGAGGGCCCGACAGGGGCAATCAGCCCCAGCATTTT.